Described below is a single T cell receptor (beta chain) sequence and its context. This clone was seen just once. No cognate antigen has been identified for it. There are no base qualities to consult, and no much larger clone falls within one base. CDR1 and CDR2, looked up from the germline V gene, are KGHSH and LQKENI. The CDR3 contains 16 residues, cysteine and phenylalanine counted. Only the CDR3 DNA is retained, 48 bases long and in frame from the first base. The germline ends are 15 bases apart after V is trimmed by 6 bases and J by 0 bases. The sample comes from a study of blood T cell repertoires in COVID-19 (dated by TCRdb to between 2020 and 2021). Regarding the complete study: Samples from collaborators originated in the United States, Italy and Spain and spanned both the acute and convalescent phases of COVID-19. Samples came from the ongoing ImmuneRACE study (first 160 participants) plus 1,254 subjects from 6 global collaborators. The repertoires were released in a freely available public database meant as a resource for research on the immune response to SARS-CoV-2. Deeply sampled blood TCRbeta repertoires from subjects exposed to, actively infected with, or recovered from COVID-19 were included in the dataset. Where available, HLA class I and class II types were taken from metadata supplied by the sample provider and were not determined by assay-based typing. The material from the prospective study consisted of cDNA or gDNA derived from T cells, B-cell-depleted T cells, or PBMCs. Nearly every sample came with metadata listing a de-identified subject ID, COVID-19 status, age in years and sex. The investigation overall reported the following: The quantity of clinical and demographic metadata differed by source and by participant and was supplied without curation.

TCRbeta CDR3 regions were amplified from genomic DNA by means of the immunoSEQ Assay, a bias-controlled multiplex PCR. Under the source paper's analysis protocol: The number of nucleated cells in each sample was estimated from the amplification of reference gene primers within the assay. To quantify the absolute abundance of each unique TCRbeta CDR3 rearrangement, sequence reads were collapsed and filtered. Productive Simpson clonality was computed per sample as the square root of Simpson's diversity index over productive rearrangements. TCRdb re-hosts the immuneACCESS table, in-frame sequences only. Its copies lack some clones; in the studies checked, an unresolved V gene accounts for under half of them, and the cause for the rest is not known. The V and J calls and clone size come from that table; D and trimming were worked out from the DNA. In this sample the table shows about 150,000 clones, nearly 80% of which occur a single time. The biggest ten clones account for under 2% of the sample.

Whole blood was collected in K2EDTA tubes by collaborating institutions according to the institutions' own protocols. For TCRbeta analysis, collaborator samples were shipped as frozen whole blood, as isolated PBMCs, or as DNA extracted from either sample type. Recombination connected TRBV18 to TRBJ1-3; the D gene identity is not certain. Source material: peripheral blood. This receptor was obtained from a man older than 75 with acute or convalescent COVID-19. The CDR3 protein sequence reads: CASSESGAGSGNTIYF. The nucleotide sequence is given as TGTGCCAGCTCCGAATCAGGTGCGGGCTCTGGAAACACCATATATTTT.